Presented here are 26 T cell receptor beta chains from one specimen sequenced in a study of beta chain features in type 1 diabetes. Findings and caveats of the study: Patients with Type 1 diabetes showed moderately but significantly shorter TCRB CDR3s in all four CD4+ subsets.

No antigen is known for these receptors. Of the isolated RNA, all was reverse transcribed, and so the sequenced material was expressed TCRB transcripts. Clones were sequenced by immunoSEQ multiplex PCR, and TCRdb holds only the in-frame ones, with some missing. This sample has 50,000 or so clones, with roughly 39% found just once. The sequencing input was Tregs from blood. These receptors all stem from a man under 40 with type 1 diabetes.

The chain employs TRBV9 and TRBJ2-5; the match to TRBD2 covers 8 bases. CDR1 is SGDLS and CDR2 is YYNGEE in the germline V gene. V shed 4 bases and J 5 bases; nucleotides not matched to a gene: 10. The CDR3 is 15 amino acids. The CDR3 loop reads CASSPRSAGGETQYF. The CDR3 coding sequence is TGTGCCAGCAGCCCTCGTTCGGCGGGAGGCGAGACCCAGTACTTC.

The gene calls are TRBV9 and TRBJ2-7; TRBD2 matches 9 bases. Germline CDR1 is SGDLS and CDR2 is YYNGEE. This CDR3 has 19 amino acids. V was clipped by 0 bases and J by 6 bases; unmatched bases: 19. CDR3 nucleotides: TGTGCCAGCAGCGTAGCTCCCTCCCCCATAGCGGGGGCCCTGGGCGAGCAGTACTTC. Amino acid sequence: CASSVAPSPIAGALGEQYF.

This chain joins TRBV7-2 and TRBJ2-7; D not resolved. Trimming took 3 bases from V and 1 from J, leaving 7 bases between them. The germline gives CDR1 SGHTA, CDR2 FQGNSA. The CDR3 totals 13 residues. The CDR3 sequence is CASSFDGSYEQYF. DNA for the CDR3: TGTGCCAGCAGCTTTGACGGGTCCTACGAGCAGTACTTC.

The rearrangement joins TRBV28 to TRBJ1-2; TRBD1 might be the D (6 bases). V was shortened by 5 bases and J by 7 bases, with 17 bases between the two germline ends. Germline-derived CDR1 and CDR2 are MDHEN and SYDVKM. CDR3 length: 14 amino acids. CDR3 nucleotides: TGTGCCAGCAGTACACTACAGGGCCTTCGTGGCTACACCTTC. Its protein product is CASSTLQGLRGYTF.

The V gene is TRBV4-3, the J gene TRBJ2-3; D might be TRBD2 (6 bases). CDR3 length equals 16 residues. Trimming took 1 base from V and 1 from J, leaving 12 bases between them. Per germline, CDR1 LGHNA and CDR2 YSLEER. The CDR3 is CASSQASGSGTDTQYF. CDR3 nucleotide sequence: TGCGCCAGCAGCCAAGCATCCGGGAGTGGCACAGATACGCAGTATTTT.

The V and J genes are TRBV5-4 and TRBJ1-2; D not certain. Germline V gene lookup returns CDR1 SGHNT and CDR2 YYREEE (reference sequence). The CDR3 is made up of 15 amino acids. Trimming shortened V by 1 base and J by 0 bases, and 10 bases separated the two germline ends. Written as DNA, the CDR3 is TGTGCCAGCAGCTTGCCACACAGTTCTAACTATGGCTACACCTTC. Residues: CASSLPHSSNYGYTF.

This clone was found a few times. This chain uses TRBV28 with TRBJ2-6; 8 bases match TRBD1. Per the germline V gene, CDR1 is MDHEN and CDR2 is SYDVKM. The junction had 10 bases not matched to a gene; V was cut back by 6 bases and J by 9 bases. This CDR3 has 15 amino acids. The CDR3 spells CASSGPGQVLNVLTF. CDR3 in DNA: TGTGCCAGCAGCGGCCCGGGACAGGTGCTCAACGTCCTGACTTTC.

The V call is TRBV11-2, the J call TRBJ2-3; 8 positions agree with TRBD2. CDR1 and CDR2 (germline): SGHAT, FQNNGV. The junction had 16 bases not matched to a gene; V was cut back by 2 bases and J by 6 bases. The CDR3 has 18 residues. In DNA, the CDR3 is TGTGCCAGCAGCTTAATCCTAGGGGCGGGAGGAAGAAGGGATACGCAGTATTTT. Its protein product is CASSLILGAGGRRDTQYF.

This chain links TRBV18 with TRBJ2-2; D not resolved. There are 13 residues in the CDR3. The V end lost 3 bases, the J end lost 7 bases, and 9 bases lay between the germline ends. Per the germline V gene, CDR1 is KGHSH and CDR2 is LQKENI. CDR3 region: CASSPPVYGELFF. As DNA, the CDR3 is TGTGCCAGCTCACCCCCAGTGTACGGGGAGCTGTTTTTT.

This clone has just a few counts. The chain recombines TRBV5-5 with TRBJ1-3, with 11 bases fitting TRBD1. With 0 bases clipped from V and 2 bases from J, the junction kept 7 bases outside the gene matches. CDR3 length: 18 amino acids. Per germline, CDR1 SGHKS and CDR2 YYEKEE (reference sequence). CDR3 region: CASSLGDRGFRTGNTIYF. Written as DNA, the CDR3 is TGTGCCAGCAGCTTGGGGGACAGGGGGTTCCGGACTGGAAACACCATATATTTT.

This clone was recorded a few times. This chain links TRBV18 with TRBJ1-1, with 9 positions matching TRBD1. The V gene end was trimmed by 6 bases and the J gene end by 7 bases; junction bases not matched to a gene: 6. The CDR3 has 13 residues. Germline CDR1 is KGHSH and CDR2 is LQKENI. The CDR3 region is CASSFGTGLEAFF. The CDR3, as DNA: TGTGCCAGCTCCTTCGGGACAGGGCTTGAAGCTTTCTTT.

The chain is built from TRBV4-2 and TRBJ2-3; 10 positions agree with TRBD2. CDR1 is LGHNA, CDR2 YNFKEQ, per germline. This CDR3 is 22 amino acids long. Trimming at V came to 0 bases and at J to 4 bases, leaving 22 bases not matched to a gene. CDR3 sequence: CASSQDTGRGLAGVAGPDTQYF. In DNA, the CDR3 is TGTGCCAGCAGCCAAGATACTGGGCGTGGGCTAGCGGGAGTAGCGGGGCCAGATACGCAGTATTTT.

This clone was observed a single time. As DNA, the CDR3 is TGTGCCAGCAGCCAAGAGTGGGCTAACTACGAGCAGTACTTC. As protein: CASSQEWANYEQYF. This sequence joins TRBV4-2 and TRBJ2-7, with D unclear. Germline V gene data show CDR1 as LGHNA and CDR2 as YNFKEQ. V was clipped by 0 bases and J by 3 bases, with 9 bases between them. This CDR3 spans 14 amino acids.

The gene calls are TRBV5-1 and TRBJ2-7, with a weak D call TRBD2 (6 bases). The germline gives CDR1 SGHRS, CDR2 YFSETQ. Trimming removed 2 bases from V and 2 bases from J, with 14 bases in between. The length of the CDR3 is 15 residues. Here the CDR3 reads CASSLLAVGTYEQYF. The CDR3 DNA reads TGCGCCAGCAGCTTACTAGCTGTCGGTACCTACGAGCAGTACTTC.

CDR3 region: CASSSPPGTRGHFF. The DNA of the CDR3 is TGTGCCAGCAGCTCCCCTCCGGGGACTAGGGGACATTTCTTC. The chain joins TRBV28 to TRBJ2-1, with TRBD2 matching 8 bases. From germline, CDR1 is MDHEN and CDR2 SYDVKM. Trimming at V came to 6 bases and at J to 16 bases, leaving 17 bases not matched to a gene. CDR3 length equals 14 residues.

This sequence joins TRBV28 and TRBJ1-5, with a weak D call TRBD1 (6 bases). This CDR3 is built from 14 residues. V was trimmed by 3 bases and J by 6 bases, leaving 12 bases between them. Germline values: CDR1 MDHEN, CDR2 SYDVKM. CDR3 loop: CASSFAGAAQPQHF. The DNA of the CDR3 is TGTGCCAGCAGTTTCGCGGGGGCGGCTCAGCCCCAGCATTTT.

The chain joins TRBV6-5 to TRBJ1-1; TRBD1 might be the D (5 bases). This CDR3 is 13 amino acids long. Trimming pared 8 bases from V and 1 base from J, leaving 11 bases between. Germline CDR1 and CDR2: MNHEY and SVGAGI. The CDR3 DNA reads TGTGCCAGCCACGAACAGGCGAACACTGAAGCTTTCTTT. This translates into CASHEQANTEAFF.

This clone was found a few times. V usage is TRBV5-1 and J usage is TRBJ2-3, with TRBD2 matching 7 bases. CDR3 size: 17 residues. Per the germline V gene, CDR1 is SGHRS and CDR2 is YFSETQ. J gave up 1 base and V 0 bases, and 8 bases lay outside the gene matches. The CDR3 sequence is CASSLAASGGGTDTQYF. The DNA of the CDR3 is TGCGCCAGCAGCTTGGCTGCTAGCGGAGGCGGCACAGATACGCAGTATTTT.

The chain carries TRBV7-9 and TRBJ2-1; TRBD2 is a possible D gene (6 bases). Germline V gene data show CDR1 as SEHNR and CDR2 as FQNEAQ (reference sequence). The CDR3 spans 15 residues. The V gene lost 5 bases and the J gene lost 4 bases, with 15 bases spanning the gap. DNA for the CDR3: TGTGCCAGCAGCCCGACTAGTTTGGTATACAATGAGCAGTTCTTC. Residues: CASSPTSLVYNEQFF.

This clone was counted a few times. In DNA form, the CDR3 reads TGCGCCAGCAGCTTGGCCGGGACTAGCGGGTTCAATGAGCAGTTCTTC. Translating it yields CASSLAGTSGFNEQFF. V usage is TRBV5-1 and J usage is TRBJ2-1, with 12 bases identical to TRBD2. The V segment lost 0 bases and the J segment 6 bases; nucleotides outside the gene matches: 4. Germline values: CDR1 SGHRS, CDR2 YFSETQ. The CDR3 runs 16 residues. Full variable domain (outside the CDR3, taken from reference TRBV5-1 and TRBJ2-1): KAGVTQTPRYLIKTRGQQVTLSCSPISGHRSVSWYQQTPGQGLQFLFEYFSETQRNKGNFPGRFSGRQFSNSRSEMNVSTLELGDSALYLCASSLAGTSGFNEQFFGPGTRLTVL.

J is TRBJ2-7 and V is TRBV6-5; TRBD1 might be the D (6 bases). There are 14 residues in the CDR3. The germline CDR1 and CDR2 sequences are MNHEY and SVGAGI. V was clipped by 8 bases and J by 0 bases, with 14 bases between them. The CDR3 coding sequence is TGTGCCAGCGGTCTAGGGACATTCTCCTACGAGCAGTACTTC. This encodes CASGLGTFSYEQYF.

This chain uses TRBV2 with TRBJ2-1; possible D gene TRBD1, 5 bases. V lost 6 bases and J lost 5, with 14 bases in between. CDR3 length equals 14 residues. In germline, CDR1 is SNHLY, CDR2 FYNNEI. The CDR3 spells CASSLQGRDNEQFF. The CDR3 DNA sequence: TGTGCCAGCAGCCTCCAGGGCCGGGACAATGAGCAGTTCTTC.

The J gene is TRBJ2-7, the V gene TRBV28, with 12 nucleotides matching TRBD2. CDR3 length equals 16 residues. J was trimmed by 0 bases and V by 4 bases; bases with no gene match: 4. Germline V gives CDR1 MDHEN, CDR2 SYDVKM. The CDR3 DNA follows: TGTGCCAGCAGTTCACCGACTAGCGGGAGCTCCTACGAGCAGTACTTC. This encodes CASSSPTSGSSYEQYF. The full variable domain, in which reference TRBV28 and TRBJ2-7 provide the parts outside the CDR3, is DVKVTQSSRYLVKRTGEKVFLECVQDMDHENMFWYRQDPGLGLRLIYFSYDVKMKEKGDIPEGYSVSREKKERFSLILESASTNQTSMYLCASSSPTSGSSYEQYFGPGTRLTVT.

This chain joins TRBV5-5 and TRBJ1-2; 7 bases agree with TRBD1. Germline V lookup: CDR1 SGHKS, CDR2 YYEKEE (reference sequence). The trim removed 0 bases at V and 4 bases at J, leaving 6 bases unmatched. This CDR3 spans 15 amino acids. CDR3 in amino acids: CASSLEGAPAYGYTF. As DNA, the CDR3 is TGTGCCAGCAGCTTGGAGGGGGCGCCGGCCTATGGCTACACCTTC.

This chain links TRBV6-5 with TRBJ1-1; D uncertain. This CDR3 region has 11 residues. Trimming shortened V by 3 bases and J by 4 bases, and 3 bases separated the two germline ends. Germline V gives CDR1 MNHEY, CDR2 SVGAGI. The CDR3 loop reads CASSYLTEAFF. The DNA of the CDR3 is TGTGCCAGCAGTTATCTCACTGAAGCTTTCTTT.

The chain recombines TRBV2 with TRBJ1-2, with 8 positions matching TRBD1. The CDR3 has 13 amino acids. Germline CDR1 and CDR2: SNHLY and FYNNEI. With V trimmed by 6 bases and J by 7 bases, 7 bases remained unmatched. CDR3 sequence reads: CASSYGQGGGYTF. CDR3 DNA: TGTGCCAGCAGCTACGGACAGGGCGGTGGCTACACCTTC.